The clone carrying this TCR beta chain has at least ten counts. Its antigen is not identified. The sample comes from a study of early T cells in non-severe SARS-CoV-2 infection. Across the whole study: Bulk RNA isolated from unsorted whole blood underwent sequencing; chains were not paired.

This CDR3 has 16 residues. V lost 6 bases, J lost 5 bases, and 22 bases lay in between. Germline CDR1 and CDR2: LNHDA and SQIVND (reference sequence). Unique molecular identifiers (one per individual cDNA molecule) were attached. Each CDR3 protein gets one entry after TCRdb re-called the 5' RACE reads with MiXCR. The table has more than 25,000 distinct CDR3 sequences, about 2.9% seen once; the top ten hold approximately 0.72%. Findings and caveats of the study: Reliance on VDJdb matching favored anti-spike CD8 responses; private and CD4 specificities were missed.

V is TRBV19 and J is TRBJ2-5, with D unresolved. The TCR originated in an adult who was a healthcare worker with PCR-confirmed SARS-CoV-2 infection or an uninfected control (not recorded which). The source material was whole blood. CDR3 loop: CASSITPKRSTETQYF. CDR3 coding DNA: TGTGCCAGTAGCATAACGCCTAAAAGGTCGACGGAGACCCAGTACTTC.